The entry below gives a single T cell receptor (beta chain) sequence along with its context. These data come from a study of T cells in localized non-small cell lung cancer. V was shortened by 3 bases and J by 3 bases, with 8 bases between the two germline ends. The CDR3 loop spans 14 amino acids. CDR1 and CDR2 (germline): ENHRY, SYGVKD. This table comes from immunoSEQ multiplex PCR, and its TCRdb copy is limited to in-frame clones, with some not included. Of about 78,000 clones listed, approximately 85% are singletons. Sequencing was performed on peripheral blood, taken before any cancer treatment. The rearrangement uses TRBV10-3 and TRBJ1-4; no firm D call. This TCR was recovered from a man between 35 and 75 years old with stage I lung adenocarcinoma. The chain's CDR3 is CAISDRTSNEKLFF. For the CDR3, the DNA is TGTGCCATCAGTGACAGGACTTCTAATGAAAAACTGTTTTTT.